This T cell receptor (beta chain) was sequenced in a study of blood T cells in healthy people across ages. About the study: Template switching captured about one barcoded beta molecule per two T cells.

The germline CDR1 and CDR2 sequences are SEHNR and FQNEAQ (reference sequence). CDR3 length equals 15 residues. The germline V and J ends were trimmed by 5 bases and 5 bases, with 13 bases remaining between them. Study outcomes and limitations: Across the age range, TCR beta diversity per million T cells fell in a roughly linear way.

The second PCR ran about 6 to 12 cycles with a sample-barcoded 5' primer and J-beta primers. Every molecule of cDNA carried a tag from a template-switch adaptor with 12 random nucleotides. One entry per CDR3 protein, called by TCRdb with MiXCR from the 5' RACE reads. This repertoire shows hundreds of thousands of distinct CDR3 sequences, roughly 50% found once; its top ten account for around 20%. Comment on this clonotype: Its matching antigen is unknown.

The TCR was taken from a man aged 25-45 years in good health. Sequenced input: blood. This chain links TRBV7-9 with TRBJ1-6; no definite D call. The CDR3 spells CASSPYGGDNSPLHF. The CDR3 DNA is TGTGCCAGCAGCCCTTACGGAGGCGATAATTCACCCCTCCACTTT.